This T cell receptor (beta chain) was observed in a study of graft-versus-host responses after intestinal transplantation. The CDR3 covers 14 residues. The germline V gene has CDR1 MGHRA and CDR2 YSYEKL. With 4 bases clipped from V and 3 bases from J, the junction kept 5 bases outside the gene matches. A few counts support this clone. The antigen remains unidentified. Profiling relied on immunoSEQ multiplex PCR, and the TCRdb table lists in-frame clones only, not all of them. Altogether about 120,000 clones are present, roughly nine tenths being singletons, with the ten largest covering roughly 0.2%. This chain joins TRBV4-1 and TRBJ2-7, with 8 bases aligning to TRBD1. The sequences come from unstimulated CD4+ T cells sorted from spleen or lymph node cells, collected before intestinal transplant. This TCR was recovered from a human donor who received an intestinal transplant. CDR3 DNA: TGCGCCAGCAGCCCTTGGACAGGGTTCTACGAGCAGTACTTC. Its protein is CASSPWTGFYEQYF.